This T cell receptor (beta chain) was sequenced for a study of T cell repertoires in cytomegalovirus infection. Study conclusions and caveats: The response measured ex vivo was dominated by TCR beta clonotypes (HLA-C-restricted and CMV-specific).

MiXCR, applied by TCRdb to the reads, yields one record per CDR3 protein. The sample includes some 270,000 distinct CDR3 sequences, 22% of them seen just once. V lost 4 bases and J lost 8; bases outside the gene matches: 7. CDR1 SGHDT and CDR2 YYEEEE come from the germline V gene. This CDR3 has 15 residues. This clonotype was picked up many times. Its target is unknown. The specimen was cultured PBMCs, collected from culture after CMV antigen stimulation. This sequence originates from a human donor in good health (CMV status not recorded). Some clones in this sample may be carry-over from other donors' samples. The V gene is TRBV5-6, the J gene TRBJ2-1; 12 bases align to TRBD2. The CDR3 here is CASSVLLAGGDEQFF. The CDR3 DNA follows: TGTGCCAGCAGCGTTCTACTAGCGGGAGGTGATGAGCAGTTCTTC.